This T cell receptor beta chain emerged from a study of T cell repertoires in aging, cancer and after chemotherapy. Study summary: Pre- and post-chemotherapy samples were paired from glioblastoma patients treated with temozolomide-based therapy. Broader study findings: The repertoire data cannot show anything about immunological memory following chemotherapy. Loss of evenness, beyond lost richness, contributed to age-related TCR diversity decline in cancer patients.

Multiplex touch-down PCR with TRB-A/B primers amplified rearranged V-D-J TRB sequences. One entry per CDR3 protein, called by TCRdb with MiXCR from the multiplex PCR reads. Of some 2,000 distinct CDR3 sequences in the sample, 25% to 35% were seen once. Within the sample, this clonotype is medium-sized. Its antigen is not identified. Peripheral blood genomic DNA, not sorted cells or RNA, was the template. The CDR3 has 14 residues. V was clipped by 4 bases and J by 2 bases, with 12 bases between them. CDR1 and CDR2 from the germline V gene are PRHDT and FYEKMQ (reference sequence). This chain joins TRBV13 and TRBJ2-7, with TRBD2 as a possible D gene (5 bases). The origin of this receptor is a human donor with a solid tumor. Specimen: blood. The CDR3 sequence: CASSSSGETYEQYF. The CDR3 DNA sequence: TGTGCCAGCAGCTCCTCCGGGGAGACCTACGAGCAGTACTTC.